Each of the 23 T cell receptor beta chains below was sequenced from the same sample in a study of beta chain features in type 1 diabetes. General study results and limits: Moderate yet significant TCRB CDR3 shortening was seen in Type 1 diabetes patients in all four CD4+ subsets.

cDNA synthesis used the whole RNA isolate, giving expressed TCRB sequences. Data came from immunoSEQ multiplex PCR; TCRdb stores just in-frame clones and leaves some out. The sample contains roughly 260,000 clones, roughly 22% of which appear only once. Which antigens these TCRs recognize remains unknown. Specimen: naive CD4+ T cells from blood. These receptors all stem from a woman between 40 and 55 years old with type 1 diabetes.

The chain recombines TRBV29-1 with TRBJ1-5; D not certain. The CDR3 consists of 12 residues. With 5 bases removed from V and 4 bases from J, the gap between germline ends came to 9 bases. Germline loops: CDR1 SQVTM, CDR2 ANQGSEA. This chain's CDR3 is CSVLTENQPQHF. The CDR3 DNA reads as TGCAGCGTTTTAACAGAAAATCAGCCCCAGCATTTT. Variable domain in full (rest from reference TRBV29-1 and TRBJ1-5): SAVISQKPSRDICQRGTSLTIQCQVDSQVTMMFWYRQQPGQSLTLIATANQGSEATYESGFVIDKFPISRPNLTFSTLTVSNMSPEDSSIYLCSVLTENQPQHFGDGTRLSIL.

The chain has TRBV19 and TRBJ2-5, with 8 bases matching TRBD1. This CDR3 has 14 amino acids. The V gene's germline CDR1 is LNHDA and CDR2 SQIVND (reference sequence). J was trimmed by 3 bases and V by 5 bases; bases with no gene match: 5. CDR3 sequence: CASSLTGVEETQYF. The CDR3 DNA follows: TGTGCCAGTAGTCTGACAGGGGTCGAAGAGACCCAGTACTTC.

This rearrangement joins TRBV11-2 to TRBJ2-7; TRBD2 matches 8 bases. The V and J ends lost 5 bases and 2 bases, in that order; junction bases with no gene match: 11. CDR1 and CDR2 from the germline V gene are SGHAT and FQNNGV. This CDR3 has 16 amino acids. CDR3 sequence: CASSPEGAGAPYEQYF. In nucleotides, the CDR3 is TGTGCCAGCAGCCCCGAGGGAGCGGGAGCCCCCTACGAGCAGTACTTC.

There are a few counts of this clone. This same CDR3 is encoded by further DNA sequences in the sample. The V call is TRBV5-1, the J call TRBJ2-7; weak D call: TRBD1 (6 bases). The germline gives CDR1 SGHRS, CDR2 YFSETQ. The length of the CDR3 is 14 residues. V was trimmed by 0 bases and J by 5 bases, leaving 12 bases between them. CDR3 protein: CASSLAAGANEQYF. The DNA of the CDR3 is TGCGCCAGCAGCTTGGCGGCAGGGGCGAACGAGCAGTACTTC.

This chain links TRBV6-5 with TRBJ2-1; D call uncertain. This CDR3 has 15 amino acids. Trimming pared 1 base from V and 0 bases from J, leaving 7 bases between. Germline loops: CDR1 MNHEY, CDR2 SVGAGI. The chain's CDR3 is CASSYWRSSYNEQFF. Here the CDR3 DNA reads TGTGCCAGCAGTTACTGGAGAAGCTCCTACAATGAGCAGTTCTTC.

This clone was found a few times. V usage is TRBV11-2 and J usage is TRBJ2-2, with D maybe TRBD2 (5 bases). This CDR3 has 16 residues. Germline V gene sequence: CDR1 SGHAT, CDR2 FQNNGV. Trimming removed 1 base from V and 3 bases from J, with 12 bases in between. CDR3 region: CASSLVGLADTGELFF. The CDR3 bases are TGTGCCAGCAGCTTAGTAGGCCTAGCAGACACCGGGGAGCTGTTTTTT.

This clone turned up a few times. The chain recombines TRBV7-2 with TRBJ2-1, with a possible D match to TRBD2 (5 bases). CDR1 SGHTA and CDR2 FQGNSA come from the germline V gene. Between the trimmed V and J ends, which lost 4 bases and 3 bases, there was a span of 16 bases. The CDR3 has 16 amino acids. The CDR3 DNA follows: TGTGCCAGCAGCTCGGGATCCCTCGCGGGCTACAATGAGCAGTTCTTC. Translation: CASSSGSLAGYNEQFF.

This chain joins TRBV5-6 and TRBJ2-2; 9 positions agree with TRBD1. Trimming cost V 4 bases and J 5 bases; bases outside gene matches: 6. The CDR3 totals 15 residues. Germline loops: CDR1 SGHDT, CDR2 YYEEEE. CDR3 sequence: CASSGGTGRTGELFF. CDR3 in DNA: TGTGCCAGCAGCGGGGGGACAGGGCGAACCGGGGAGCTGTTTTTT.

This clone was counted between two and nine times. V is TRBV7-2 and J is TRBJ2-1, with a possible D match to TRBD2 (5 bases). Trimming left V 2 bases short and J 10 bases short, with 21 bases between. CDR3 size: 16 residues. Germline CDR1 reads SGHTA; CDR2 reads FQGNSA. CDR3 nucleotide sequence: TGTGCCAGCAGCTTAAGGTCGCGGGCCACCGGGCGAGAGCAGTTCTTC. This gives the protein CASSLRSRATGREQFF.

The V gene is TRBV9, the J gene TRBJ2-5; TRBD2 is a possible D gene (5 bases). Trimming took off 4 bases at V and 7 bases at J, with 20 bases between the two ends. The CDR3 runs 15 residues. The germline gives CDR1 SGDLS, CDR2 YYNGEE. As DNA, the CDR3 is TGTGCCAGCAGCCCCAGAAGAGAGGTCGGGGTGACCCAGTACTTC. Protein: CASSPRREVGVTQYF.

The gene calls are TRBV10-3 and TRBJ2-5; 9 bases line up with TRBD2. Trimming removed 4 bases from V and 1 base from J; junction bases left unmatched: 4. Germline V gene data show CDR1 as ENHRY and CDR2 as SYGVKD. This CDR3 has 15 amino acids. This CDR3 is CAISGGRGGQETQYF. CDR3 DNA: TGTGCCATCAGTGGAGGGCGGGGGGGCCAAGAGACCCAGTACTTC.

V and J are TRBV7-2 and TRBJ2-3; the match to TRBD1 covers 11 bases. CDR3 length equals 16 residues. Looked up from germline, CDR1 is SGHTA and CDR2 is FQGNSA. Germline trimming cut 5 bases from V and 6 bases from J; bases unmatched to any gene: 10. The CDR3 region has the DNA TGTGCCAGCAGCCTCCTAAGGACAGGGGGCGCGGATACGCAGTATTTT. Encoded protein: CASSLLRTGGADTQYF.

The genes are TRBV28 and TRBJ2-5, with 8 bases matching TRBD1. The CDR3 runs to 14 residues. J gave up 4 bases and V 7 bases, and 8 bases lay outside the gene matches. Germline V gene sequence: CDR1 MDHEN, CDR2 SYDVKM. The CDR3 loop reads CASTLSGGGETQYF. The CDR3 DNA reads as TGTGCCAGCACCCTATCAGGGGGCGGAGAGACCCAGTACTTC. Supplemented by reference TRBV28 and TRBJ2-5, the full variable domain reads DVKVTQSSRYLVKRTGEKVFLECVQDMDHENMFWYRQDPGLGLRLIYFSYDVKMKEKGDIPEGYSVSREKKERFSLILESASTNQTSMYLCASTLSGGGETQYFGPGTRLLVL.

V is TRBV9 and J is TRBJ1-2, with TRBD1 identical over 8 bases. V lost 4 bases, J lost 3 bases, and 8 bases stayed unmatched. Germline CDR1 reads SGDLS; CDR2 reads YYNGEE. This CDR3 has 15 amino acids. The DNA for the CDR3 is TGTGCCAGCAGCCCAGAGACAGGGGCCCACTATGGCTACACCTTC. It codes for CASSPETGAHYGYTF.

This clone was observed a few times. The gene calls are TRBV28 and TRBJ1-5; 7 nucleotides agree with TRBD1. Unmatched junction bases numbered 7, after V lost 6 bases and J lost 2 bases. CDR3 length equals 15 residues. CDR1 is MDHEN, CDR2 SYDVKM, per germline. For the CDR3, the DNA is TGTGCCAGCAGGCCAACAGGGGAAGGCAATCAGCCCCAGCATTTT. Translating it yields CASRPTGEGNQPQHF.

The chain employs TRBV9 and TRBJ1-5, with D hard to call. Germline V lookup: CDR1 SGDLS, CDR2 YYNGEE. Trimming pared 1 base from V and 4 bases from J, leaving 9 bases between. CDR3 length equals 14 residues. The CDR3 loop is CASSVNSGNQPQHF. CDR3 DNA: TGTGCCAGCAGCGTAAACAGCGGGAATCAGCCCCAGCATTTT. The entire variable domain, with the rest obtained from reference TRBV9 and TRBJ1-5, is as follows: DSGVTQTPKHLITATGQRVTLRCSPRSGDLSVYWYQQSLDQGLQFLIQYYNGEERAKGNILERFSAQQFPDLHSELNLSSLELGDSALYFCASSVNSGNQPQHFGDGTRLSIL.

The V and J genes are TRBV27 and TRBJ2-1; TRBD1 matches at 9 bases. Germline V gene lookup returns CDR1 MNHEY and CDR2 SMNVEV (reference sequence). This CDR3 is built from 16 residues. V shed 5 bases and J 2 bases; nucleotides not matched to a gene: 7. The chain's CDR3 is CASSQSQGAAYNEQFF. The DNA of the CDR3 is TGTGCCAGCAGTCAATCACAGGGGGCGGCCTACAATGAGCAGTTCTTC.

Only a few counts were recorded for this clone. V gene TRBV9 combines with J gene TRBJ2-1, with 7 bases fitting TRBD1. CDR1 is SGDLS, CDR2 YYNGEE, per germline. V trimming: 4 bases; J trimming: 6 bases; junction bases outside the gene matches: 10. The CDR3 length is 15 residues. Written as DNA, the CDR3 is TGTGCCAGCAGCACCTCGGGACAGAGCGTCAATGAGCAGTTCTTC. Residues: CASSTSGQSVNEQFF.

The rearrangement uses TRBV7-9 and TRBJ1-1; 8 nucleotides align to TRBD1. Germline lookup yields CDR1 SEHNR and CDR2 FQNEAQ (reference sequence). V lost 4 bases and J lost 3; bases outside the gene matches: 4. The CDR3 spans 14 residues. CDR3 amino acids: CASSSGQVDTEAFF. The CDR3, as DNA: TGTGCCAGCAGCTCGGGACAGGTGGACACTGAAGCTTTCTTT.

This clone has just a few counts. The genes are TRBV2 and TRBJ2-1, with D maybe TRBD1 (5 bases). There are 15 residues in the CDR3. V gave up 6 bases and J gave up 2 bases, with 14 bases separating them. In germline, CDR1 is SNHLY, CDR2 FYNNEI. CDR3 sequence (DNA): TGTGCCAGCAGCGGCGGCAGGGTGACCTACAATGAGCAGTTCTTC. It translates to CASSGGRVTYNEQFF.

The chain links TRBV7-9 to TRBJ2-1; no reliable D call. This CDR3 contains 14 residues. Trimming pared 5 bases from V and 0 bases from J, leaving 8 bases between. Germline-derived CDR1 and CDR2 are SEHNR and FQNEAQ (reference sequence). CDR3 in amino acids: CASSGLGSYNEQFF. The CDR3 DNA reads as TGTGCCAGCAGCGGGCTTGGCTCCTACAATGAGCAGTTCTTC. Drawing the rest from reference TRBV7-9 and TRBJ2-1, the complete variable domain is DTGVSQNPRHKITKRGQNVTFRCDPISEHNRLYWYRQTLGQGPEFLTYFQNEAQLEKSRLLSDRFSAERPKGSFSTLEIQRTEQGDSAMYLCASSGLGSYNEQFFGPGTRLTVL.

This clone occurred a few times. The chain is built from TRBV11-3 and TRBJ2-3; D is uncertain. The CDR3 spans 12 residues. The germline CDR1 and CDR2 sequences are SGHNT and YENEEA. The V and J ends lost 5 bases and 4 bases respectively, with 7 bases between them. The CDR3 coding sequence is TGTGCCAGCAGCCGTACAGCAGATACGCAGTATTTT. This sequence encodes CASSRTADTQYF. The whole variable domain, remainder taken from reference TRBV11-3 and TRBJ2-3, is EAGVVQSPRYKIIEKKQPVAFWCNPISGHNTLYWYLQNLGQGPELLIRYENEEAVDDSQLPKDRFSAERLKGVDSTLKIQPAELGDSAVYLCASSRTADTQYFGPGTRLTVL.

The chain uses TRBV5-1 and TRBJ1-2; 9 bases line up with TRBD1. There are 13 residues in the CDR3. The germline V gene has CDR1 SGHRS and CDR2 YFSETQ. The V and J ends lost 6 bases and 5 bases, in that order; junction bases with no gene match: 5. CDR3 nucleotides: TGCGCCAGCAAAGGACAGGGGATTTATGGCTACACCTTC. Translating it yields CASKGQGIYGYTF.